This T cell receptor (beta chain) emerged from a study of cytomegalovirus exposure and HLA in healthy donors. Both 60 Vbeta primers and 13 Jbeta primers went into the PCR. The repertoire was sequenced with immunoSEQ multiplex PCR; TCRdb's copy has only in-frame clones and lacks some. The sample contains 35,000 to 45,000 clones, approximately 55% of which appear only once. This clone has just a few counts. This CDR3 has 14 residues. Germline loops: CDR1 SGHDT, CDR2 YYEEEE. Trimming stripped 2 bases from V and 6 bases from J, with 15 bases between. The gene calls are TRBV5-6 and TRBJ2-7; TRBD1 might be the D (5 bases). The sequenced sample consisted of PBMCs. This clonotype was obtained from a human donor in good health. The chain's CDR3 is CASSFWGTSPEQYF. CDR3 DNA: TGTGCCAGCAGCTTTTGGGGCACCTCACCCGAGCAGTACTTC.